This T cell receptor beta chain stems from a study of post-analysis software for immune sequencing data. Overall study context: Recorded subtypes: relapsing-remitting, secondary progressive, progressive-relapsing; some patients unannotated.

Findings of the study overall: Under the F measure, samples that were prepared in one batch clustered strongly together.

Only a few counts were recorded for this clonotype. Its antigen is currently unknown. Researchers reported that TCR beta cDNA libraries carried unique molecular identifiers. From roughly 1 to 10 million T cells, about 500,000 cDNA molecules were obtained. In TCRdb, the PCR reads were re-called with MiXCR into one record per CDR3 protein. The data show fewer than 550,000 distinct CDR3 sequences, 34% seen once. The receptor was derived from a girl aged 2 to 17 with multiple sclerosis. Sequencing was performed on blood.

The CDR3 region is CASNLQGDYGYTF. DNA for the CDR3: TGTGCCAGCAATTTGCAGGGGGACTATGGCTACACCTTC. V gene TRBV12-3 or TRBV12-4 combines with J gene TRBJ1-2; 7 nucleotides agree with TRBD1. The CDR3 has 13 residues. Losses at the gene ends were 7 bases for V and 3 bases for J; bases not matched to a gene: 5.